Presented here are 24 T cell receptor beta chains from one specimen sequenced in a study of blood T cell repertoires in COVID-19. Some clones are missing from TCRdb's copy, which holds only in-frame ones; the method was immunoSEQ multiplex PCR. The data contain 300,000 to 400,000 clones, roughly 84% of them seen just once; the ten biggest clones take up 1%. Source material: peripheral blood. The receptors come from a man between 45 and 60 years old with active or convalescent COVID-19.

The chain carries TRBV6-5 and TRBJ1-1; TRBD1 matches 8 bases. The V gene end was trimmed by 0 bases and the J gene end by 1 base; junction bases not matched to a gene: 1. Germline CDR1 reads MNHEY; CDR2 reads SVGAGI. The CDR3 runs 15 residues. CDR3 bases: TGTGCCAGCAGTTACTCGGGACAGGCGAACACTGAAGCTTTCTTT. Its translation: CASSYSGQANTEAFF.

J is TRBJ1-1 and V is TRBV7-8; D unresolved. The V and J ends lost 1 base and 7 bases respectively, with 10 bases between them. The CDR3 is 13 amino acids. The germline CDR1 and CDR2 sequences are SGHVS and FQNEAQ. CDR3 coding DNA: TGTGCCAGCAGCTTAGTATCTGGGCGTGAAGCTTTCTTT. Residues: CASSLVSGREAFF.

This chain uses TRBV7-9 with TRBJ2-5, with D unresolved. V was trimmed by 5 bases and J by 0 bases, leaving 10 bases between them. The germline V gene encodes CDR1 SEHNR and CDR2 FQNEAQ (reference sequence). The CDR3 is 14 residues long. The CDR3 nucleotides read TGTGCCAGCAGCCCATGGGCCTACCAAGAGACCCAGTACTTC. Translated, it gives CASSPWAYQETQYF.

This clone was recorded only once. J is TRBJ2-7 and V is TRBV30; 10 bases match TRBD1. The CDR3 length is 15 residues. Germline V CDR1 and CDR2: GTSNPN, SVGIG (reference sequence). V was clipped by 2 bases and J by 0 bases; unmatched bases: 4. Written as DNA, the CDR3 is TGTGCCTGGAGTAGACAGGGGGCATCCTCCTACGAGCAGTACTTC. Encoded protein: CAWSRQGASSYEQYF.

This chain links TRBV6-5 with TRBJ2-3; TRBD1 is a possible D gene (5 bases). Trimming took 0 bases from V and 2 from J, leaving 9 bases between them. Germline V gene data show CDR1 as MNHEY and CDR2 as SVGAGI. CDR3 length: 15 residues. The CDR3 here is CASSYSRQLTDTQYF. CDR3 nucleotides: TGTGCCAGCAGTTACTCGAGACAGCTCACAGATACGCAGTATTTT.

J is TRBJ1-5 and V is TRBV19; no firm D call. The V gene lost 3 bases and the J gene lost 5 bases, with 8 bases spanning the gap. The CDR3 length is 13 residues. Per the germline V gene, CDR1 is LNHDA and CDR2 is SQIVND (reference sequence). This chain's CDR3 is CASSIWSDQPQHF. DNA for the CDR3: TGTGCCAGTAGTATTTGGAGCGATCAGCCCCAGCATTTT.

This sequence joins TRBV19 and TRBJ1-2; 12 bases map to TRBD1. The V and J ends lost 2 bases and 8 bases, in that order; junction bases with no gene match: 6. The CDR3 totals 15 residues. CDR1 LNHDA and CDR2 SQIVND come from the germline V gene (reference sequence). CDR3 region: CASSIRDRGLRGYTF. The CDR3, as DNA: TGTGCCAGTAGTATACGGGACAGGGGGCTTCGCGGCTACACCTTC. The variable domain in full, with the rest retrieved from reference TRBV19 and TRBJ1-2, is DGGITQSPKYLFRKEGQNVTLSCEQNLNHDAMYWYRQDPGQGLRLIYYSQIVNDFQKGDIAEGYSVSREKKESFPLTVTSAQKNPTAFYLCASSIRDRGLRGYTFGSGTRLTVV.

The rearrangement uses TRBV6-5 and TRBJ2-1; TRBD2 matches 8 bases. The germline V gene encodes CDR1 MNHEY and CDR2 SVGAGI. The ends lost 0 bases at V and 14 bases at J; junction bases unmatched: 12. The CDR3 has 15 amino acids. The CDR3 DNA follows: TGTGCCAGCAGTTACTCGAGGACTAGCCCTCGTGGAAAGTTCTTC. This sequence encodes CASSYSRTSPRGKFF.

The V call is TRBV18, the J call TRBJ1-6, with 10 nucleotides matching TRBD1. CDR1 is KGHSH, CDR2 LQKENI, per germline. This CDR3 spans 14 amino acids. V was pared by 3 bases and J by 8 bases, with 1 base of the junction left unmatched. The CDR3 DNA follows: TGTGCCAGCTCACCTGGGACAGGGGATTCACCCCTCCACTTT. Translation: CASSPGTGDSPLHF.

J is TRBJ1-1 and V is TRBV5-1; D call uncertain. V was cut by 1 base and J by 3 bases, with 10 bases left in between. The germline V gene has CDR1 SGHRS and CDR2 YFSETQ. CDR3 length: 14 amino acids. For the CDR3, the DNA is TGCGCCAGCAGCTTGTCGGGGTTCGACACTGAAGCTTTCTTT. Its protein product is CASSLSGFDTEAFF.

This clone was observed a single time. The rearrangement uses TRBV11-3 and TRBJ1-1, with D uncertain. The V end was cut by 0 bases, the J end by 2 bases, with 4 bases between. CDR1 and CDR2 from the germline V gene are SGHNT and YENEEA. This CDR3 contains 13 residues. Written as DNA, the CDR3 is TGTGCCAGCAGCTTAGATCTAAACACTGAAGCTTTCTTT. As protein: CASSLDLNTEAFF.

As regards this clone: In the same sample, other DNA sequences code for this CDR3. This rearrangement joins TRBV28 to TRBJ2-7; D is possibly TRBD1 (6 bases). CDR1 MDHEN and CDR2 SYDVKM come from the germline V gene. V lost 5 bases, J lost 4 bases, and 9 bases lay in between. The CDR3 totals 12 residues. The CDR3 sequence: CASSQTGYEQYF. The DNA for the CDR3 is TGTGCCAGCAGTCAGACAGGATACGAGCAGTACTTC.

The chain couples TRBV4-2 to TRBJ2-2; unclear D gene. Germline V CDR1 and CDR2: LGHNA, YNFKEQ. CDR3 size: 13 residues. The V and J ends lost 4 bases and 4 bases respectively, with 7 bases between them. This chain's CDR3 is CASSPTFTGELFF. The DNA for the CDR3 is TGTGCCAGCAGCCCGACTTTCACCGGGGAGCTGTTTTTT.

A few counts support this clone. This chain uses TRBV2 with TRBJ1-1, with D uncertain. V was clipped by 8 bases and J by 3 bases, with 10 bases between them. Germline CDR1 SNHLY, CDR2 FYNNEI. This CDR3 has 12 amino acids. CDR3 sequence reads: CASLMEDTEAFF. DNA of the CDR3: TGTGCCAGCTTAATGGAGGACACTGAAGCTTTCTTT.

The rearrangement links TRBV18 to TRBJ2-5; D uncertain. Per germline, CDR1 KGHSH and CDR2 LQKENI. This CDR3 is 15 amino acids long. V lost 3 bases, J lost 0 bases, and 11 bases lay in between. CDR3 in amino acids: CASSPLQAHQETQYF. DNA of the CDR3: TGTGCCAGCTCACCTCTCCAGGCACACCAAGAGACCCAGTACTTC.

The J gene is TRBJ1-2, the V gene TRBV6-6; D gene ambiguous. Trimming stripped 2 bases from V and 6 bases from J, with 10 bases between. This CDR3 contains 13 residues. Germline CDR1 MNHNY, CDR2 SVGAGI (reference sequence). CDR3 coding DNA: TGTGCCAGCAGTTACCCAGGTTGGGATGGCTACACCTTC. As protein: CASSYPGWDGYTF.

The chain links TRBV7-2 to TRBJ2-3; TRBD2 might be the D (6 bases). V was clipped by 4 bases and J by 3 bases, with 11 bases between them. This CDR3 spans 14 amino acids. Germline lookup yields CDR1 SGHTA and CDR2 FQGNSA. The CDR3: CASSWTGATDTQYF. The CDR3 DNA reads as TGTGCCAGCAGCTGGACGGGAGCGACAGATACGCAGTATTTT. Looking up the rest from reference TRBV7-2 and TRBJ2-3 gives the full variable domain: GAGVSQSPSNKVTEKGKDVELRCDPISGHTALYWYRQSLGQGLEFLIYFQGNSAPDKSGLPSDRFSAERTGGSVSTLTIQRTQQEDSAVYLCASSWTGATDTQYFGPGTRLTVL.

The chain couples TRBV3-1 (or the pseudogene TRBV3-2) to TRBJ2-7; TRBD1 is a possible D gene (6 bases). There are 13 residues in the CDR3. CDR1 and CDR2 from the germline V gene are LGHDT and YNNKEL (reference sequence). Trimming took off 3 bases at V and 5 bases at J, with 11 bases between the two ends. CDR3 sequence reads: CASSHRGYHEQYF. DNA of the CDR3: TGTGCCAGCAGCCATAGGGGGTACCACGAGCAGTACTTC.

The rearrangement uses TRBV10-3 and TRBJ2-1, with a possible D match to TRBD2 (6 bases). CDR1 and CDR2 (germline): ENHRY, SYGVKD. The CDR3 is made up of 16 amino acids. V was clipped by 11 bases and J by 0 bases, with 20 bases between them. CDR3 coding DNA: TGTGCCTCAAAGGAGGGGTCCCCAAGCTCCTACAATGAGCAGTTCTTC. This sequence encodes CASKEGSPSSYNEQFF.

Points on this clone: The sample holds other DNA sequences that translate to the same CDR3. This rearrangement joins TRBV14 to TRBJ1-2, with no clear D. Germline V lookup: CDR1 SGHDN, CDR2 FVKESK. CDR3 length equals 13 residues. With 0 bases removed from V and 4 bases from J, the gap between germline ends came to 6 bases. The CDR3 DNA sequence: TGTGCCAGCAGCCAAGATCTTTTCTATGGCTACACCTTC. This translates into CASSQDLFYGYTF.

This clone was counted only a few times. This chain joins TRBV28 and TRBJ2-3, with 7 bases lining up with TRBD2. CDR1 and CDR2 (germline): MDHEN, SYDVKM. With V trimmed by 4 bases and J by 8 bases, 15 bases remained unmatched. The CDR3 is 16 amino acids. CDR3 residues: CASSSAGDERGRTQYF. CDR3 DNA: TGTGCCAGCAGTTCTGCGGGGGACGAACGTGGTCGTACGCAGTATTTT.

The gene calls are TRBV7-6 and TRBJ2-5, with D maybe TRBD2 (5 bases). Germline V lookup: CDR1 SGHVS, CDR2 FNYEAQ. The CDR3 is 13 residues long. V was clipped by 3 bases and J by 3 bases, with 8 bases between them. The CDR3, as DNA: TGTGCCAGCAGCTTTTCCGGGGAAGAGACCCAGTACTTC. This encodes CASSFSGEETQYF.

This clone has just a few counts. The V gene is TRBV11-2, the J gene TRBJ2-3; possible D gene TRBD1, 5 bases. Trimming shortened V by 5 bases and J by 6 bases, and 15 bases separated the two germline ends. The CDR3 contains 14 residues. CDR1 is SGHAT, CDR2 FQNNGV, per germline. The CDR3 sequence: CASSPRLKGDTQYF. Here the CDR3 DNA reads TGTGCCAGCAGCCCCCGGCTCAAGGGGGATACGCAGTATTTT.

The chain has TRBV7-6 and TRBJ1-3, with 7 nucleotides matching TRBD1. CDR3 length: 19 residues. Germline V lookup: CDR1 SGHVS, CDR2 FNYEAQ. V trimming: 4 bases; J trimming: 0 bases; junction bases outside the gene matches: 15. CDR3 protein: CASSSGPRDSVSSGNTIYF. The CDR3, as DNA: TGTGCCAGCAGCTCGGGACCCCGGGACAGTGTTTCCTCTGGAAACACCATATATTTT.